The 24 T cell receptor beta chains in this list originate from one sample, sequenced in a study of blood T cell repertoires in COVID-19. Assay: immunoSEQ multiplex PCR; the TCRdb copy retains only in-frame clones and omits some. The sample has 150,000 to 200,000 clones; under 90% are singletons. Sequenced input: peripheral blood. These receptor sequences come from a man aged 40-55 years with acute or convalescent COVID-19.

J is TRBJ2-1 and V is TRBV2; 9 bases are a match to TRBD2. The CDR3 length is 16 residues. Trimming at V came to 0 bases and at J to 7 bases, leaving 7 bases not matched to a gene. Germline V gene lookup returns CDR1 SNHLY and CDR2 FYNNEI. CDR3 bases: TGTGCCAGCAGTGAAGCGCTTGCGGGGGGGCGGAATGAGCAGTTCTTC. This translates into CASSEALAGGRNEQFF.

The CDR3 sequence: CASSSLAGVQYF. Here the CDR3 DNA reads TGTGCCAGCAGCTCCCTAGCGGGGGTGCAGTACTTC. The V and J genes are TRBV5-4 and TRBJ2-7; 10 nucleotides line up with TRBD2. CDR1 and CDR2 (germline): SGHNT, YYREEE (reference sequence). This CDR3 region has 12 residues. J was trimmed by 9 bases and V by 3 bases; bases with no gene match: 3.

This clone was counted a single time. The genes are TRBV9 and TRBJ2-7; possibly TRBD2 for D (7 bases). CDR1 is SGDLS, CDR2 YYNGEE, per germline. V was shortened by 0 bases and J by 0 bases, with 19 bases between the two germline ends. The CDR3 loop spans 18 amino acids. Written as DNA, the CDR3 is TGTGCCAGCAGCGTAGGCCCCCCCGGGCGGGGGCACTCCTACGAGCAGTACTTC. Amino acids: CASSVGPPGRGHSYEQYF.

The CDR3 loop reads CASSDRLQGRNEKLFF. CDR3 sequence (DNA): TGTGCCAGCAGTGACCGCCTACAGGGACGAAATGAAAAACTGTTTTTT. The chain has TRBV6-1 and TRBJ1-4; TRBD1 might be the D (6 bases). Germline CDR1 MNHNS, CDR2 SASEGT. V was shortened by 3 bases and J by 5 bases, with 16 bases between the two germline ends. CDR3 length: 16 residues.

This chain links TRBV19 with TRBJ1-4; D possibly corresponds to TRBD1 (6 bases). The CDR3 spans 15 residues. With 8 bases removed from V and 0 bases from J, the gap between germline ends came to 13 bases. CDR1 and CDR2 from the germline V gene are LNHDA and SQIVND (reference sequence). This CDR3 reads CASQGHDATNEKLFF. The CDR3 nucleotides are TGTGCCAGTCAGGGACACGATGCAACTAATGAAAAACTGTTTTTT.

This sequence joins TRBV6-2 or TRBV6-3 and TRBJ1-5; no clear D. V was shortened by 2 bases and J by 1 base, with 15 bases between the two germline ends. Germline CDR1 is MNHEY and CDR2 is SVGEGT. The CDR3 length is 17 residues. The CDR3, as DNA: TGTGCCAGCAGTTACGGGGAGGGTAATTTGAGCAATCAGCCCCAGCATTTT. It encodes CASSYGEGNLSNQPQHF.

The V call is TRBV28, the J call TRBJ2-1; possible D gene TRBD1, 6 bases. This CDR3 is 15 amino acids long. The V and J ends lost 5 bases and 2 bases respectively, with 13 bases between them. Germline loops: CDR1 MDHEN, CDR2 SYDVKM. CDR3 coding DNA: TGTGCCAGCAGTAAACACAGGGTAACCTACAATGAGCAGTTCTTC. This gives the protein CASSKHRVTYNEQFF.

V is TRBV28 and J is TRBJ2-7; weak D call: TRBD1 (5 bases). In germline, CDR1 is MDHEN, CDR2 SYDVKM. Trimming took 5 bases from V and 5 from J, leaving 19 bases between them. CDR3 length: 15 amino acids. DNA of the CDR3: TGTGCCAGCAGTCCCTCTCAGGGTCCCACCCACGAGCAGTACTTC. It encodes CASSPSQGPTHEQYF.

The chain employs TRBV5-1 and TRBJ1-5, with TRBD1 as a possible D gene (5 bases). The germline CDR1 and CDR2 sequences are SGHRS and YFSETQ. Trimming removed 1 base from V and 1 base from J, with 9 bases in between. This CDR3 has 15 amino acids. The CDR3 DNA is TGCGCCAGCAGCTTGTTAGGGGCGAGCAATCAGCCCCAGCATTTT. Translated: CASSLLGASNQPQHF. The entire variable domain, with the rest obtained from reference TRBV5-1 and TRBJ1-5, is as follows: KAGVTQTPRYLIKTRGQQVTLSCSPISGHRSVSWYQQTPGQGLQFLFEYFSETQRNKGNFPGRFSGRQFSNSRSEMNVSTLELGDSALYLCASSLLGASNQPQHFGDGTRLSIL.

V and J are TRBV6-6 and TRBJ1-6, with unresolved D. The length of the CDR3 is 12 residues. Trimming removed 8 bases at V and 4 bases at J, with 6 bases between. Germline V gives CDR1 MNHNY, CDR2 SVGAGI (reference sequence). The CDR3 DNA reads as TGTGCCAGCGGGCAGTATAATTCACCCCTCCACTTT. Residues: CASGQYNSPLHF.

This clone was observed once. CDR3 in amino acids: CSASSGGNGGYTF. The CDR3 DNA is TGCAGTGCTAGTTCAGGGGGCAATGGTGGCTACACCTTC. V usage is TRBV20-1 and J usage is TRBJ1-2, with TRBD1 matching over 8 bases. The germline CDR1 and CDR2 sequences are DFQATT and SNEGSKA (reference sequence). CDR3 size: 13 residues. V was clipped by 3 bases and J by 7 bases; unmatched bases: 7.

V usage is TRBV28 and J usage is TRBJ1-2, with TRBD1 identical over 12 bases. CDR3 length: 24 residues. Trimming cost V 3 bases and J 5 bases; bases outside gene matches: 31. The germline CDR1 and CDR2 sequences are MDHEN and SYDVKM. The chain's CDR3 is CASSFPYRDRGQSGLLQVPYGYTF. CDR3 bases: TGTGCCAGCAGTTTCCCCTACCGGGACAGGGGGCAGTCTGGTCTCCTGCAAGTTCCTTATGGCTACACCTTC.

V is TRBV30 and J is TRBJ2-2; 7 bases agree with TRBD1. The V segment lost 7 bases and the J segment 7 bases; nucleotides outside the gene matches: 6. In germline, CDR1 is GTSNPN, CDR2 SVGIG (reference sequence). CDR3 length equals 12 residues. In DNA form, the CDR3 reads TGTGCCTCACACAGGGGTCACGGGGAGCTGTTTTTT. Protein product: CASHRGHGELFF.

The chain employs TRBV5-5 and TRBJ1-2; a possible D gene is TRBD1 (6 bases). The germline CDR1 and CDR2 sequences are SGHKS and YYEKEE (reference sequence). V was trimmed by 4 bases and J by 10 bases, leaving 17 bases between them. The CDR3 contains 13 residues. CDR3 amino acids: CASSLTRTDTYTF. CDR3 DNA sequence: TGTGCCAGCAGCCTTACTAGGACAGACACCTACACCTTC.

The rearrangement links TRBV27 to TRBJ1-6, with a tentative D call TRBD1 (6 bases). From germline, CDR1 is MNHEY and CDR2 SMNVEV (reference sequence). The length of the CDR3 is 16 residues. V lost 5 bases and J lost 5, with 16 bases in between. The chain's CDR3 is CASSQEGGSDNSPLHF. CDR3 nucleotide sequence: TGTGCCAGCAGTCAAGAAGGGGGTTCGGATAATTCACCCCTCCACTTT.

The chain carries TRBV5-4 and TRBJ1-1; D uncertain. The CDR3 has 13 amino acids. The V gene lost 4 bases and the J gene lost 11 bases, with 18 bases spanning the gap. CDR1 is SGHNT and CDR2 is YYREEE in the germline V gene (reference sequence). CDR3 nucleotides: TGTGCCAGCAGCCTCCCAAAGGTTGGGGAGGCTTTCTTT. It is translated as CASSLPKVGEAFF.

This rearrangement joins TRBV10-3 to TRBJ2-7; TRBD2 matches at 11 bases. In germline, CDR1 is ENHRY, CDR2 SYGVKD. Trimming took 4 bases from V and 3 from J; bases not matched to a gene: 5. The CDR3 is made up of 15 amino acids. The chain's CDR3 is CAISAKTSGDYEQYF. Written as DNA, the CDR3 is TGTGCCATCAGTGCCAAGACTAGCGGGGACTACGAGCAGTACTTC.

This clone was picked up one time. V gene TRBV3-1 (or the pseudogene TRBV3-2) combines with J gene TRBJ2-4; D possibly corresponds to TRBD1 (6 bases). Trimming pared 2 bases from V and 9 bases from J, leaving 20 bases between. Germline CDR1 LGHDT, CDR2 YNNKEL (reference sequence). This CDR3 region has 16 residues. CDR3 protein: CASSQTISQGGGIQYF. The CDR3 bases are TGTGCCAGCAGCCAAACTATTTCACAGGGTGGAGGCATTCAGTACTTC.

The V call is TRBV10-3, the J call TRBJ2-3; maybe TRBD2 (6 bases). Trimming shortened V by 5 bases and J by 3 bases, and 18 bases separated the two germline ends. CDR1 is ENHRY, CDR2 SYGVKD, per germline. This CDR3 contains 16 residues. CDR3 DNA sequence: TGTGCCATCAGTCCTAGTGGGCGGGGAGTTACAGATACGCAGTATTTT. This sequence encodes CAISPSGRGVTDTQYF.

V is TRBV7-2 and J is TRBJ2-5, with a possible D match to TRBD2 (7 bases). This CDR3 spans 15 amino acids. Germline CDR1 is SGHTA and CDR2 is FQGNSA. Between the trimmed V and J ends, which lost 0 bases and 3 bases, there was a span of 11 bases. This chain's CDR3 is CASSLATGGEETQYF. CDR3 in DNA: TGTGCCAGCAGCTTAGCTACGGGGGGCGAAGAGACCCAGTACTTC. The whole variable domain, filled in from reference TRBV7-2 and TRBJ2-5, reads GAGVSQSPSNKVTEKGKDVELRCDPISGHTALYWYRQSLGQGLEFLIYFQGNSAPDKSGLPSDRFSAERTGGSVSTLTIQRTQQEDSAVYLCASSLATGGEETQYFGPGTRLLVL.

The chain joins TRBV19 to TRBJ1-5; possible D gene TRBD1, 5 bases. The CDR3 is made up of 13 amino acids. V lost 5 bases and J 3 bases, leaving 8 bases between the germline ends. CDR1 is LNHDA, CDR2 SQIVND, per germline (reference sequence). Here the CDR3 reads CASSQGNNQPQHF. CDR3 nucleotides: TGTGCCAGTAGTCAGGGCAACAATCAGCCCCAGCATTTT. Using reference TRBV19 and TRBJ1-5 for the parts outside the CDR3, the full variable domain is DGGITQSPKYLFRKEGQNVTLSCEQNLNHDAMYWYRQDPGQGLRLIYYSQIVNDFQKGDIAEGYSVSREKKESFPLTVTSAQKNPTAFYLCASSQGNNQPQHFGDGTRLSIL.

This chain uses TRBV19 with TRBJ2-1, with 10 nucleotides matching TRBD1. This CDR3 comprises 14 residues. J gave up 7 bases and V 4 bases, and 4 bases lay outside the gene matches. Looked up from germline, CDR1 is LNHDA and CDR2 is SQIVND (reference sequence). The CDR3 bases are TGTGCCAGTAGTACCCCGGGACAGGGGAATGAGCAGTTCTTC. Its protein product is CASSTPGQGNEQFF. Full variable domain (rest looked up from reference TRBV19 and TRBJ2-1): DGGITQSPKYLFRKEGQNVTLSCEQNLNHDAMYWYRQDPGQGLRLIYYSQIVNDFQKGDIAEGYSVSREKKESFPLTVTSAQKNPTAFYLCASSTPGQGNEQFFGPGTRLTVL.

The chain has TRBV30 and TRBJ1-2; TRBD1 aligns across 9 bases. Germline CDR1 and CDR2: GTSNPN and SVGIG (reference sequence). V lost 8 bases, J lost 2 bases, and 9 bases stayed unmatched. The CDR3 sequence is 14 residues long. This CDR3 is CARGTGSINYGYTF. CDR3 sequence (DNA): TGTGCCCGCGGGACAGGGAGTATCAACTATGGCTACACCTTC.

V and J are TRBV2 and TRBJ2-3, with 11 bases lining up with TRBD2. CDR1 is SNHLY and CDR2 is FYNNEI in the germline V gene. V lost 1 base, J lost 2 bases, and 2 bases stayed unmatched. The CDR3 has 16 amino acids. The DNA for the CDR3 is TGTGCCAGCAGTGAAGGTAGCGGGGGGGCCACAGATACGCAGTATTTT. It encodes CASSEGSGGATDTQYF.